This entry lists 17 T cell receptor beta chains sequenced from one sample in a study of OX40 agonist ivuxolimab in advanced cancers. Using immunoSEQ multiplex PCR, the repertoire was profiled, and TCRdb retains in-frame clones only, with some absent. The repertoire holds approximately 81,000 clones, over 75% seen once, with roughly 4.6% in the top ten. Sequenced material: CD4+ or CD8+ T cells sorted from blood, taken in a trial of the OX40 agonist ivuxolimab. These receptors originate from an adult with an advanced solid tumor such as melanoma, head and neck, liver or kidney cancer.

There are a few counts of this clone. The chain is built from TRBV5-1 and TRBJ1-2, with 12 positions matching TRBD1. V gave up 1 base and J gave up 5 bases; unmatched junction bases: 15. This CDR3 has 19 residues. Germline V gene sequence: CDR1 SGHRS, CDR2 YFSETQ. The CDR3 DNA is TGCGCCAGCAGCTTGATGGGGACAGGGGGCCAAGGAGGAATATATGGCTACACCTTC. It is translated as CASSLMGTGGQGGIYGYTF.

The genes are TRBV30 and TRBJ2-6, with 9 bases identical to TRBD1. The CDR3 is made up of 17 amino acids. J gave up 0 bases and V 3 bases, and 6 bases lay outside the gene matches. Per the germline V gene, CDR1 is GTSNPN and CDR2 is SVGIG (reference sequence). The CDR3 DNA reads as TGTGCCTGGAGACGGGACAGGGCAAGCTCTGGGGCCAACGTCCTGACTTTC. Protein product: CAWRRDRASSGANVLTF.

CDR3 region: CASSEGRQGATYGYTF. The CDR3 region has the DNA TGTGCCAGCAGTGAGGGCAGACAGGGGGCGACTTATGGCTACACCTTC. This chain connects TRBV2 to TRBJ1-2, with 10 nucleotides matching TRBD1. Germline CDR1 SNHLY, CDR2 FYNNEI. J was trimmed by 5 bases and V by 3 bases; bases with no gene match: 9. The CDR3 has 16 amino acids.

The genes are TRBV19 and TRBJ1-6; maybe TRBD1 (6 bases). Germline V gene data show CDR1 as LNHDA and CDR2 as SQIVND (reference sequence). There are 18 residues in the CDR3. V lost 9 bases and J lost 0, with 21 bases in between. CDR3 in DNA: TGTGCCAGCAGGGGTGGGGGGGACCCAAGCTCCTATAATTCACCCCTCCACTTT. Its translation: CASRGGGDPSSYNSPLHF. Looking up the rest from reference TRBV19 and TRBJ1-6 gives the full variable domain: DGGITQSPKYLFRKEGQNVTLSCEQNLNHDAMYWYRQDPGQGLRLIYYSQIVNDFQKGDIAEGYSVSREKKESFPLTVTSAQKNPTAFYLCASRGGGDPSSYNSPLHFGNGTRLTVT.

The CDR3 loop reads CASTLQGISYNEQFF. The DNA for the CDR3 is TGTGCCAGTACCTTACAGGGAATCTCCTACAATGAGCAGTTCTTC. The rearrangement joins TRBV19 to TRBJ2-1, with D possibly TRBD1 on 6 matching bases. The CDR3 consists of 15 residues. Germline-derived CDR1 and CDR2 are LNHDA and SQIVND (reference sequence). Trimming pared 7 bases from V and 0 bases from J, leaving 13 bases between.

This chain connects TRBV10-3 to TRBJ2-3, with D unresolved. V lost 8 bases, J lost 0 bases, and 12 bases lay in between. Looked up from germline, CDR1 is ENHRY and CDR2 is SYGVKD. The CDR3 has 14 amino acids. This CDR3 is CAIRLASSTDTQYF. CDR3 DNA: TGTGCCATCCGCCTGGCTTCTAGCACAGATACGCAGTATTTT.

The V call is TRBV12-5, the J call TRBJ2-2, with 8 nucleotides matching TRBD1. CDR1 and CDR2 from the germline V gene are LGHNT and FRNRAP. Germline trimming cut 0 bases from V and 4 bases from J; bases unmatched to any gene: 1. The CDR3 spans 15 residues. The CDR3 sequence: CASGLVQGATGELFF. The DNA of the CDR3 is TGTGCTAGTGGTTTGGTGCAGGGGGCCACCGGGGAGCTGTTTTTT.

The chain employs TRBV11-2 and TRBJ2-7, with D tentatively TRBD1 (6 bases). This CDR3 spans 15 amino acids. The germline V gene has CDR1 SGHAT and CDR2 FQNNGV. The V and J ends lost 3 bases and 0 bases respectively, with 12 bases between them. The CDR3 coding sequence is TGTGCCAGCAGCTTCCAGGGGACGCTCTCCTACGAGCAGTACTTC. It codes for CASSFQGTLSYEQYF.

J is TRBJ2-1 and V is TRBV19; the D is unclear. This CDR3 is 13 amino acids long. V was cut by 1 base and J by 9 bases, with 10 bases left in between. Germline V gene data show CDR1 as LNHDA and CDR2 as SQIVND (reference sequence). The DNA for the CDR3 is TGTGCCAGTAGTATAGCCAGAACTGCTGAGCAGTTCTTC. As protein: CASSIARTAEQFF.

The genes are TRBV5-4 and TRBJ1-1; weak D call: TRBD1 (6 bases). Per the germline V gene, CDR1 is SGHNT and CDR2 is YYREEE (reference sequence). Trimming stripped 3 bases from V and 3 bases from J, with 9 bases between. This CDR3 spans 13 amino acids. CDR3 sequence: CASSSQGYTEAFF. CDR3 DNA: TGTGCCAGCAGCTCCCAGGGGTACACTGAAGCTTTCTTT.

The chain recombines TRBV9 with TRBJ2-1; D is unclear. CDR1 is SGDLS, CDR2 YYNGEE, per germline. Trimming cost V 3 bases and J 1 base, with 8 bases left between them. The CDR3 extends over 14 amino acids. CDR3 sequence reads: CASSAASSYNEQFF. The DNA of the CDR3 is TGTGCCAGCAGCGCTGCCAGTTCCTACAATGAGCAGTTCTTC.

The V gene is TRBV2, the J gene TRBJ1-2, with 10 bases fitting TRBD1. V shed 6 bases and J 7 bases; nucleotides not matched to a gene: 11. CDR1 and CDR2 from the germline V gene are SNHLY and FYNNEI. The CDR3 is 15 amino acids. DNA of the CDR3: TGTGCCAGCAGCCCCGAGACAGGGGGCGTTCGTGGCTACACCTTC. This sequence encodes CASSPETGGVRGYTF.

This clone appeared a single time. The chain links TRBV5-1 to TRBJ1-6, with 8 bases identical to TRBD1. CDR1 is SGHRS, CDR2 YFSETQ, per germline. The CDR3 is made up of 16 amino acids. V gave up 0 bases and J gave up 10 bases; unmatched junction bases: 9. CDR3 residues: CASSLGSGGAVSPLHF. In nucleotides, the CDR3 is TGCGCCAGCAGCTTGGGGTCAGGGGGCGCGGTATCACCCCTCCACTTT.

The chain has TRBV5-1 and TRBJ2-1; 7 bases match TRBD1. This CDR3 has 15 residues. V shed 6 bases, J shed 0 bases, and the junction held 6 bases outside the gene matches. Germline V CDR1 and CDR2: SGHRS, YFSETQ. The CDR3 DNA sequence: TGCGCCAGCACCCCGGACAGGATCTCCTACAATGAGCAGTTCTTC. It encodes CASTPDRISYNEQFF.

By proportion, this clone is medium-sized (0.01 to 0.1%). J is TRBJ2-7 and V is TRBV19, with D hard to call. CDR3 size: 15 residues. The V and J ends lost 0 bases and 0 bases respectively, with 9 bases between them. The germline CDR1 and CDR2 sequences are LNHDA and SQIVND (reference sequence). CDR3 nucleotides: TGTGCCAGTAGTATAGAGGCGGAGAGCTCCTACGAGCAGTACTTC. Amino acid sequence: CASSIEAESSYEQYF.

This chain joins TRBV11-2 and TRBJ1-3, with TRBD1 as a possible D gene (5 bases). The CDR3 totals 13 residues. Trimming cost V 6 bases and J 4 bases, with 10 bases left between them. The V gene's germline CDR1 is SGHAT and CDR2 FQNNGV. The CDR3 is CASRRGSGNTIYF. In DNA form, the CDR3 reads TGTGCCAGCAGACGGGGGTCAGGAAACACCATATATTTT. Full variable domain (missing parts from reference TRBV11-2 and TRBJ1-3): EAGVAQSPRYKIIEKRQSVAFWCNPISGHATLYWYQQILGQGPKLLIQFQNNGVVDDSQLPKDRFSAERLKGVDSTLKIQPAKLEDSAVYLCASRRGSGNTIYFGEGSWLTVV.

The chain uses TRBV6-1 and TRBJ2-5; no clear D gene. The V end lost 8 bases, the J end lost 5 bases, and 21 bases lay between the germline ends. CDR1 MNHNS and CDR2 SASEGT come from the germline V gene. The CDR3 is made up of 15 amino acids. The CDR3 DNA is TGTGCCAGCGGGTCAGACGGTTCCTTGTGGGAGACCCAGTACTTC. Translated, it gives CASGSDGSLWETQYF.